These 27 T cell receptor beta chains came from one sample sequenced in a study of OX40 agonist ivuxolimab in advanced cancers. Sequencing used immunoSEQ multiplex PCR; TCRdb keeps in-frame clones, though not all of them. Of approximately 74,000 clones listed, 90% are singletons. Sequences were derived from CD4+ or CD8+ T cells sorted from blood, sampled in a trial of the OX40 agonist ivuxolimab. These receptors came from an adult with an advanced solid tumor such as melanoma, head and neck, liver or kidney cancer.

This chain joins TRBV15 and TRBJ2-7; D not resolved. The germline V gene has CDR1 LNHNV and CDR2 YYDKDF (reference sequence). CDR3 size: 15 residues. V shed 0 bases and J shed 0 bases, with 9 bases lying between them. CDR3 in amino acids: CATSRDRVLSYEQYF. The CDR3, as DNA: TGTGCCACCAGCAGAGATCGGGTCCTCTCCTACGAGCAGTACTTC.

This clone was recorded once. This chain links TRBV28 with TRBJ1-2, with unresolved D. V was cut by 7 bases and J by 2 bases, with 17 bases left in between. In germline, CDR1 is MDHEN, CDR2 SYDVKM. The CDR3 spans 15 residues. The CDR3 nucleotides are TGTGCCAGCACCTGGACCGGGGTGGTAAACTATGGCTACACCTTC. As protein: CASTWTGVVNYGYTF.

V usage is TRBV28 and J usage is TRBJ2-3, with 8 nucleotides matching TRBD2. The germline V gene has CDR1 MDHEN and CDR2 SYDVKM. Germline trimming cut 3 bases from V and 6 bases from J; bases unmatched to any gene: 17. The CDR3 is made up of 18 amino acids. CDR3 sequence (DNA): TGTGCCAGCAGTTTTGCCGCAACTAGCGGACCCTCCCGGGATACGCAGTATTTT. This translates into CASSFAATSGPSRDTQYF. The full variable domain, with the rest looked up from reference TRBV28 and TRBJ2-3, is DVKVTQSSRYLVKRTGEKVFLECVQDMDHENMFWYRQDPGLGLRLIYFSYDVKMKEKGDIPEGYSVSREKKERFSLILESASTNQTSMYLCASSFAATSGPSRDTQYFGPGTRLTVL.

This sequence joins TRBV7-9 and TRBJ2-1, with D possibly matching TRBD2 (6 bases). V dropped 2 bases and J dropped 2 bases, with 10 bases sitting between them. The germline V gene encodes CDR1 SEHNR and CDR2 FQNEAQ (reference sequence). This CDR3 is 15 amino acids long. The CDR3 coding sequence is TGTGCCAGCAGCTTAACGGGGGACCCCTACAATGAGCAGTTCTTC. As protein: CASSLTGDPYNEQFF.

This chain links TRBV21-1 with TRBJ2-4; the DNA was not compared with TRBD1, the D call given in the table. TRBV21-1 is annotated as a pseudogene. The CDR3 has 16 amino acids. The CDR3 sequence: CASSKVGAAAKNIQYF. The CDR3 bases are TGTGCCAGCAGCAAAGTGGGGGCAGCTGCCAAAAACATTCAGTACTTC.

This chain connects TRBV13 to TRBJ2-5; the D gene is possibly TRBD2 (6 bases). CDR1 PRHDT and CDR2 FYEKMQ come from the germline V gene (reference sequence). V lost 3 bases to trimming and J lost 5 bases, with 10 bases between them. The CDR3 is 13 residues long. The CDR3 is CASSFRRDETQYF. CDR3 nucleotides: TGTGCCAGCAGCTTCAGGCGGGACGAGACCCAGTACTTC. The entire variable domain, with the rest obtained from reference TRBV13 and TRBJ2-5, is as follows: AAGVIQSPRHLIKEKRETATLKCYPIPRHDTVYWYQQGPGQDPQFLISFYEKMQSDKGSIPDRFSAQQFSDYHSELNMSSLELGDSALYFCASSFRRDETQYFGPGTRLLVL.

V is TRBV21-1 and J is TRBJ2-1; the table calls TRBD2, which could not be checked here. TRBV21-1 is listed as a pseudogene. The CDR3 consists of 14 residues. CDR3 DNA: TGTGCCAGCAGCAAAGCTGACCGGGAGTGGGAGCAGTTCTTC. This translates into CASSKADREWEQFF.

The chain joins TRBV7-6 to TRBJ2-1; 14 nucleotides agree with TRBD2. Germline V CDR1 and CDR2: SGHVS, FNYEAQ. CDR3 length equals 17 residues. After removal of 4 bases from V and 4 bases from J, the junction contained 6 bases not matched to a gene. CDR3 in amino acids: CASSSGLAGGPYNEQFF. The CDR3 DNA reads TGTGCCAGCAGCTCCGGACTAGCGGGAGGCCCATACAATGAGCAGTTCTTC.

This clone was counted only a few times. The V call is TRBV11-2, the J call TRBJ1-5; D gene uncertain. Germline loops: CDR1 SGHAT, CDR2 FQNNGV. The CDR3 is made up of 13 amino acids. The V and J ends lost 3 bases and 6 bases respectively, with 9 bases between them. The DNA for the CDR3 is TGTGCCAGCAGCTTTGAACGTAGTCAGCCCCAGCATTTT. Its protein product is CASSFERSQPQHF.

The chain has TRBV9 and TRBJ1-3, with 7 bases fitting TRBD1. The V gene's germline CDR1 is SGDLS and CDR2 YYNGEE. The CDR3 length is 18 residues. V lost 0 bases to trimming and J lost 0 bases; unmatched junction nucleotides: 9. The CDR3 protein is CASSVATGRDFSGNTIYF. Here the CDR3 DNA reads TGTGCCAGCAGCGTAGCGACAGGGAGGGATTTCTCTGGAAACACCATATATTTT.

This sequence joins TRBV7-3 and TRBJ1-1; 8 bases agree with TRBD1. Trimming cost V 5 bases and J 8 bases; bases outside gene matches: 7. Germline V gene lookup returns CDR1 SGHTA and CDR2 FQGTGA. The CDR3 has 13 residues. The CDR3 sequence is CASSPTGGPEAFF. CDR3 coding DNA: TGTGCCAGCAGCCCTACAGGGGGACCCGAAGCTTTCTTT.

The rearrangement links TRBV4-3 to TRBJ2-7; 8 bases match TRBD1. The CDR3 covers 14 residues. Germline V gives CDR1 LGHNA, CDR2 YSLEER. With V trimmed by 3 bases and J by 3 bases, 4 bases remained unmatched. CDR3 sequence (DNA): TGCGCCAGCAGCCAGAGGACAGGGAACTACGAGCAGTACTTC. Protein sequence: CASSQRTGNYEQYF.

The chain joins TRBV10-3 to TRBJ1-1; D is unresolved. V gave up 4 bases and J gave up 0 bases, with 9 bases separating them. This CDR3 contains 14 residues. Germline assignment: CDR1 ENHRY and CDR2 SYGVKD. In DNA form, the CDR3 reads TGTGCCATCAGTGTTGGGGAATTGAACACTGAAGCTTTCTTT. Its translation is CAISVGELNTEAFF.

CDR3 coding DNA: TGTGCCAGCAGTTTATGGGTGAGCTACGAGCAGTACTTC. Translating gives CASSLWVSYEQYF. The rearrangement joins TRBV28 to TRBJ2-7; D gene ambiguous. Between the trimmed V and J ends, which lost 0 bases and 3 bases, there was a span of 6 bases. Germline V gene lookup returns CDR1 MDHEN and CDR2 SYDVKM. CDR3 length: 13 residues.

The chain employs TRBV6-5 and TRBJ2-7, with TRBD2 matching 10 bases. The CDR3 length is 15 residues. Germline CDR1 MNHEY, CDR2 SVGAGI. Trimming removed 6 bases from V and 4 bases from J; junction bases left unmatched: 9. This chain's CDR3 is CASRPGLAVFYEQYF. The CDR3 region has the DNA TGTGCCAGCAGGCCTGGACTAGCGGTTTTTTACGAGCAGTACTTC.

This clone appeared a single time. The gene calls are TRBV10-3 and TRBJ1-2, with a possible D match to TRBD1 (6 bases). V shed 10 bases and J shed 4 bases, with 19 bases lying between them. Germline assignment: CDR1 ENHRY and CDR2 SYGVKD. The CDR3 covers 14 residues. This CDR3 is CATGGQSTSYGYTF. CDR3 nucleotides: TGTGCCACGGGGGGACAAAGCACTTCCTATGGCTACACCTTC.

V usage is TRBV28 and J usage is TRBJ1-3; D might be TRBD1 (5 bases). CDR1 and CDR2 from the germline V gene are MDHEN and SYDVKM. V lost 6 bases and J lost 4, with 7 bases in between. This CDR3 region has 12 residues. The CDR3 reads CASRRQGNTIYF. The CDR3 nucleotides read TGTGCCAGCAGACGACAGGGAAACACCATATATTTT.

The gene calls are TRBV5-1 and TRBJ2-2; D ambiguous. The CDR3 is 13 amino acids. From germline, CDR1 is SGHRS and CDR2 YFSETQ. V dropped 2 bases and J dropped 6 bases, with 8 bases sitting between them. This CDR3 reads CASSFSTPGELFF. The DNA of the CDR3 is TGCGCCAGCAGCTTTAGCACCCCCGGGGAGCTGTTTTTT. Combining the CDR3 with reference TRBV5-1 and TRBJ2-2 gives the whole variable domain KAGVTQTPRYLIKTRGQQVTLSCSPISGHRSVSWYQQTPGQGLQFLFEYFSETQRNKGNFPGRFSGRQFSNSRSEMNVSTLELGDSALYLCASSFSTPGELFFGEGSRLTVL.

This chain uses TRBV20-1 with TRBJ1-2, with D unclear. Germline CDR1 is DFQATT and CDR2 is SNEGSKA (reference sequence). The CDR3 is 11 amino acids. Trimming cost V 2 bases and J 4 bases, with 5 bases left between them. As DNA, the CDR3 is TGCAGTGCTAGATATGCCTATGGCTACACCTTC. Translation: CSARYAYGYTF.

CDR3 loop: CASSLGEPNEQFF. CDR3 bases: TGTGCCAGCAGCTTAGGAGAGCCAAATGAGCAGTTCTTC. This chain joins TRBV7-6 and TRBJ2-1; unclear D gene. The germline CDR1 and CDR2 sequences are SGHVS and FNYEAQ. V was shortened by 1 base and J by 7 bases, with 8 bases between the two germline ends. This CDR3 has 13 residues.

The chain couples TRBV28 to TRBJ2-3; D uncertain. V was shortened by 4 bases and J by 6 bases, with 5 bases between the two germline ends. The CDR3 runs to 11 residues. CDR1 MDHEN and CDR2 SYDVKM come from the germline V gene. CDR3 nucleotides: TGTGCCAGCAGTTCTAAGGATACGCAGTATTTT. Translation gives CASSSKDTQYF.

V is TRBV28 and J is TRBJ2-2; possible D gene TRBD2, 5 bases. V lost 2 bases to trimming and J lost 1 base, with 11 bases between them. This CDR3 has 16 amino acids. Germline CDR1 MDHEN, CDR2 SYDVKM. The CDR3: CASSLRVAWNTGELFF. The DNA of the CDR3 is TGTGCCAGCAGTTTAAGAGTAGCGTGGAACACCGGGGAGCTGTTTTTT.

The rearrangement links TRBV5-5 to TRBJ1-1; no firm D call. With 0 bases removed from V and 0 bases from J, the gap between germline ends came to 9 bases. Per germline, CDR1 SGHKS and CDR2 YYEKEE (reference sequence). The CDR3 is made up of 15 amino acids. The CDR3 coding sequence is TGTGCCAGCAGCTTGGTGGCAAATCTGAACACTGAAGCTTTCTTT. It encodes CASSLVANLNTEAFF.

The chain is built from TRBV10-3 and TRBJ2-1; the match to TRBD2 covers 14 bases. Per the germline V gene, CDR1 is ENHRY and CDR2 is SYGVKD. V was pared by 10 bases and J by 7 bases, with 9 bases of the junction left unmatched. The CDR3 covers 15 residues. DNA of the CDR3: TGTGCCACAAAGACCGGGACTAGCGGGAGTAATGAGCAGTTCTTC. Protein: CATKTGTSGSNEQFF.

The rearrangement links TRBV28 to TRBJ2-1; 11 nucleotides agree with TRBD2. With 3 bases clipped from V and 4 bases from J, the junction kept 2 bases outside the gene matches. This CDR3 spans 15 amino acids. The germline CDR1 and CDR2 sequences are MDHEN and SYDVKM. The CDR3 coding sequence is TGTGCCAGCAGTTTCCTAGCGGGAGGTTACAATGAGCAGTTCTTC. Its translation is CASSFLAGGYNEQFF.

The gene calls are TRBV6-5 and TRBJ1-2, with D unclear. V gave up 6 bases and J gave up 8 bases, with 19 bases separating them. The CDR3 is 14 amino acids. In germline, CDR1 is MNHEY, CDR2 SVGAGI. The CDR3 is CASRTPITNGGYTF. For the CDR3, the DNA is TGTGCCAGCAGAACGCCCATTACCAATGGGGGCTACACCTTC.

The V and J genes are TRBV5-1 and TRBJ2-7, with 11 bases that match TRBD2. Per germline, CDR1 SGHRS and CDR2 YFSETQ. After removal of 4 bases from V and 6 bases from J, the junction contained 6 bases not matched to a gene. This CDR3 is 14 amino acids long. This chain's CDR3 is CASSPLAGAREQYF. CDR3 sequence (DNA): TGCGCCAGCAGCCCACTAGCGGGAGCTCGCGAGCAGTACTTC.